This is a list of T cell receptor beta chains from one sample in a study of blood T cell repertoires in COVID-19. Some clones are missing from TCRdb's copy, which holds only in-frame ones; the method was immunoSEQ multiplex PCR. The table lists a few hundred thousand clones, around 82% of them singletons, with 0.95% to 1.5% in the top ten. The sample taken for sequencing was peripheral blood. The receptor set was obtained from a woman between 50 and 59 years old with acute or convalescent COVID-19. Each CDR3 is given with its conserved first and last residue. D genes are given only for firm matches. The size field is filled for only some rows; it gives once, few, many or a size class.

j_call | d_call | cdr3_length | clone_size | v_call | cdr3_nt | cdr3_aa
TRBJ2-7 | NA | 15 | few | TRBV9 | TGTGCCAGCAGCGTAGGTGGGGCCGGGACATACGAGCAGTACTTC | CASSVGGAGTYEQYF
TRBJ1-1 | NA | 13 | once | TRBV11-2 | TGTGCCAGCAGCTTAGATCGGGGAACTGAAGCTTTCTTT | CASSLDRGTEAFF
TRBJ2-5 | NA | 11 | NA | TRBV29-1 | TGCAGCCCTCTACTGGAGGAGACCCAGTACTTC | CSPLLEETQYF
TRBJ1-2 | TRBD1 | 16 | NA | TRBV19 | TGTGCCAGTAGTATAACCCTGGGACAGGGGGCAGGAGGCTACACCTTC | CASSITLGQGAGGYTF
TRBJ1-1 | NA | 9 | few | TRBV19 | TGTGCTACAGTGGGCCAAGCTTTCTTT | CATVGQAFF
TRBJ1-1 | NA | 14 | NA | TRBV18 | TGTGCCAGCTCACCATCGGCAGGGGCCACTGAAGCTTTCTTT | CASSPSAGATEAFF
TRBJ2-1 | NA | 13 | NA | TRBV12-3/TRBV12-4 | TGTGCCAGCAGTCCGACTAGGGGCGATGAGCAGTTCTTC | CASSPTRGDEQFF
TRBJ1-1 | NA | 13 | NA | TRBV7-2 | TGTGCCAGCAGCTTGAACAGAAACACTGAAGCTTTCTTT | CASSLNRNTEAFF
TRBJ1-1 | NA | 15 | once | TRBV11-1 | TGTGCCAGCAGCACCACCGGGACCCGGGGGACTGAAGCTTTCTTT | CASSTTGTRGTEAFF
TRBJ2-5 | TRBD1 | 14 | NA | TRBV7-9 | TGTGCCAGCAGCCCTCCCGGGACAGTAGAGACCCAGTACTTC | CASSPPGTVETQYF
TRBJ1-3 | NA | 12 | NA | TRBV7-8 | TGTGCCAGCAGCTTAAGCGGCGGCACCATATATTTT | CASSLSGGTIYF
TRBJ2-3 | NA | 17 | NA | TRBV11-3 | TGTGCCAGCAGCTTAGAGGGGGCAGGGCGTCCCACAGATACGCAGTATTTT | CASSLEGAGRPTDTQYF
TRBJ1-4 | NA | 14 | NA | TRBV7-2 | TGTGCCAGCAGCTTAGATTGGACAAGTGAAAAACTGTTTTTT | CASSLDWTSEKLFF
TRBJ1-2 | TRBD1 | 15 | NA | TRBV7-9 | TGTGCCAGCAGCTTAATAAACAGGGGATTGGATGGCTACACCTTC | CASSLINRGLDGYTF
TRBJ1-4 | TRBD1 | 14 | NA | TRBV7-2 | TGTGCCAGCAGCGGTCAGACAGGGGTCGAAAAACTGTTTTTT | CASSGQTGVEKLFF
TRBJ2-7 | TRBD2 | 14 | once | TRBV9 | TGTGCCAGCAGTCTACTAGCGGGAAGCTACGAGCAGTACTTC | CASSLLAGSYEQYF
TRBJ2-2 | TRBD2 | 17 | NA | TRBV27 | TGTGCCAGCAGTTATAGAATGAGCGGGAGTGTCCGTGAAGAGCTGTTTTTT | CASSYRMSGSVREELFF
TRBJ1-6 | NA | 15 | NA | TRBV18 | TGTGCCAGCTCACCAAAAACAGGCATGGGCTCACCCCTCCACTTT | CASSPKTGMGSPLHF
TRBJ1-5 | NA | 15 | NA | TRBV10-3 | TGTGCCATCAGTCAGGCGAAAGGTAGCAATCAGCCCCAGCATTTT | CAISQAKGSNQPQHF
TRBJ1-5 | TRBD1 | 16 | NA | TRBV27 | TGTGCCAGCAGCCCAGTGACAGGGGGTGACGATCAGCCCCAGCATTTT | CASSPVTGGDDQPQHF
TRBJ1-1 | NA | 12 | NA | TRBV30 | TGTGCCTGGAGTGATTTGGCGGGTGAAGCTTTCTTT | CAWSDLAGEAFF
TRBJ2-2 | TRBD2 | 17 | NA | TRBV19 | TGTGCCAGTAGCTGGACTAGCGGGGGGCGGGGCACCGGGGAGCTGTTTTTT | CASSWTSGGRGTGELFF
TRBJ1-1 | NA | 13 | NA | TRBV6-5 | TGTGCCAGCAGTTACCTTCGGAACACTGAAGCTTTCTTT | CASSYLRNTEAFF
TRBJ1-2 | NA | 12 | NA | TRBV30 | TGTGCCTGGAGCGATTCGACAGTTGGCTACACCTTC | CAWSDSTVGYTF
TRBJ2-3 | NA | 13 | NA | TRBV2 | TGTGCCAGCAGTGGTTCGGGGATAGATACGCAGTATTTT | CASSGSGIDTQYF
TRBJ2-3 | TRBD2 | 13 | NA | TRBV30 | TGTGCGAGCGGGGGGACTAGCACAGATACGCAGTATTTT | CASGGTSTDTQYF
TRBJ2-1 | NA | 13 | NA | TRBV5-5 | TGTGCCAGCAGCTTTCTTCCCCAGAATGAGCAGTTCTTC | CASSFLPQNEQFF
TRBJ1-2 | NA | 12 | NA | TRBV11-2 | TGTGCCAGCAGCTTTTCGAGTTTTGACTACACCTTC | CASSFSSFDYTF
TRBJ1-4 | NA | 12 | few | TRBV10-2 | TGCGCCAGCAGTGAGAATGCAAGAGGACTGTTTTTT | CASSENARGLFF
TRBJ2-3 | TRBD2 | 14 | once | TRBV25-1 | TGTGCCAGCAGTGAAGCTAGCGGGAGAGACACGCAGTATTTT | CASSEASGRDTQYF